A selection of T cell receptor beta chains follows, all from one sample in a study of CD8+ T cells in alopecia areata. Profiled with immunoSEQ multiplex PCR; TCRdb holds only in-frame clones, not every one. The sample carries some 120,000 clones, around 50% recorded once. Sequenced: NKG2D-low CD8+ T cells sorted from blood. Receptors originate from a human donor with alopecia areata. The CDR3 runs from the conserved cysteine through the conserved F or W. Expanded clones get a size class; other rows say once, few or many, or leave the size out.

cdr3_aa clone_size v_call
CASSSTDTQYF - TRBV28
CASRGETEAFF few TRBV7-9
CASSLGGGDTEAFF - TRBV25-1
CASTNNEQFF - TRBV7-9
CASSEADYEQYF once TRBV2
CASSRNDRVSYEQYF - TRBV5-6
CASSHGRGGQDTQYF few TRBV7-9
CASSYRQGADEQYF - TRBV6-5
CSAMGSTGLAYEQYF - TRBV29-1
CSDPLSAGRDSPLHF few TRBV29-1
CASSRGVASYNEQFF few TRBV28
CASSTRPRQGGQPQHF - TRBV23-1
CAIGLASEQYF few TRBV10-3
CASSGGLAGRETQYF - TRBV25-1
CASSLVGLSPGTEAFF - TRBV5-1
CASSPDSGSDNEQFF - TRBV18